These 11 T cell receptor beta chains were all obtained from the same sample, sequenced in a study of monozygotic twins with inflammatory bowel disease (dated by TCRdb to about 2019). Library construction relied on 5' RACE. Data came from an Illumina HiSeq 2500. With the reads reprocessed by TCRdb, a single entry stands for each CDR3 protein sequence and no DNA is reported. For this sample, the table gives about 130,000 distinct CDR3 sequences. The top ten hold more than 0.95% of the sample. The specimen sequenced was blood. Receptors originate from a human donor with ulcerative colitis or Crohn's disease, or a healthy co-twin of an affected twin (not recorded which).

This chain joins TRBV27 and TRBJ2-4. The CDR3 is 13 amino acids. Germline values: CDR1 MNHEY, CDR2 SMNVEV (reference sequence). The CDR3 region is CASSEQAKNIQYF.

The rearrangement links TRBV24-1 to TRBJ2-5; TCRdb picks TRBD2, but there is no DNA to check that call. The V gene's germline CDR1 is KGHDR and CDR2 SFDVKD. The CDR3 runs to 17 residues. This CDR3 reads CATSAGGTSGYQETQYF.

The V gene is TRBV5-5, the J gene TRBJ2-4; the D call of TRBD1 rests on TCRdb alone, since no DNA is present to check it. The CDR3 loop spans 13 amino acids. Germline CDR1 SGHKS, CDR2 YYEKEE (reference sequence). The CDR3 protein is CASSTGEKNIQYF. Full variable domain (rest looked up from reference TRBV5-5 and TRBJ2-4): DAGVTQSPTHLIKTRGQQVTLRCSPISGHKSVSWYQQVLGQGPQFIFQYYEKEERGRGNFPDRFSARQFPNYSSELNVNALLLGDSALYLCASSTGEKNIQYFGAGTRLSVL.

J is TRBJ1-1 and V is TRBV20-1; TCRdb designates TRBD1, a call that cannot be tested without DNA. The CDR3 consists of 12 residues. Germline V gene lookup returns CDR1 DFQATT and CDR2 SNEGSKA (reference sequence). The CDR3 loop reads CSAKTGSVEAFF.

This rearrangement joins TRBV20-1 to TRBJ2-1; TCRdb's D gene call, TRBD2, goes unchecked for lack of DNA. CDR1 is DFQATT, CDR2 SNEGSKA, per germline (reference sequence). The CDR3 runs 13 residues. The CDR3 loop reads CSASGLAGGEQFF.

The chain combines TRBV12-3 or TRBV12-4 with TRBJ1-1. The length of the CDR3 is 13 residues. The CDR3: CVSSLQQGTEAFF.

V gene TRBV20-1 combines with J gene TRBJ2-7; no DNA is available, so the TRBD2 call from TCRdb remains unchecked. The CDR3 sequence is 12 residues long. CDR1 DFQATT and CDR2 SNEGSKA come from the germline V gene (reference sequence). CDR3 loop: CSARVGSYEQYF.

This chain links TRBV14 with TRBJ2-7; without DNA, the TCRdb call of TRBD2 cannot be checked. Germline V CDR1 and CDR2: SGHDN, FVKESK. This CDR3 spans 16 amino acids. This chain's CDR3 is CASSQRGREGRNEQYF.

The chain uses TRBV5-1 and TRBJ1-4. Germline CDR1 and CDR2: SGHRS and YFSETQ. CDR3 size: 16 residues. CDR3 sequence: CAGSLDYGRRNEKLFF.

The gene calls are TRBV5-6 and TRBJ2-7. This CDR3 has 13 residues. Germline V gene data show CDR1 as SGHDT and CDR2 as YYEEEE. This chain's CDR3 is CASSSRTPYEQYF.

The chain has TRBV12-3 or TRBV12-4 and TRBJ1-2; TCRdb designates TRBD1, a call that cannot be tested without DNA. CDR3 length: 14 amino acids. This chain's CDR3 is CASSSSVTGGVGTF.